This T cell receptor (beta chain) appears in the sequencing data of a study of shared clonotypes between healthy human individuals. Authors' methods: Because ImmunoSEQ provided only junction sequences with no quality scores, the filtering differed. Profiling relied on immunoSEQ multiplex PCR, and the TCRdb table lists in-frame clones only, not all of them. The DNA gave D and trimming, while V, J and clone size come from that table. Of around 2.3 million clones in the sample, under 97% were seen once. V lost 2 bases to trimming and J lost 4 bases; unmatched junction nucleotides: 10. Germline CDR1 MNHNS, CDR2 SASEGT. CDR3 length: 17 amino acids. Comment on this clone: Its antigen is undetermined.

Broader study findings: It was observed that roughly 5% of naive CD4 clonotypes were shared across a few donors. Rarefaction analysis demonstrated incomplete sorted-subset sequencing notwithstanding large depth. Only a few donors were included, so the genetic and exposure-history diversity represented was limited.

This rearrangement joins TRBV6-1 to TRBJ2-3; 9 bases are a match to TRBD2. Sequences were obtained from naive CD4+ T cells sorted from blood. Subset specified: CD45RA+ positively selected. This TCR was sampled from a man between 18 and 35 years old in good health. The CDR3 spells CASSERRGGAGADTQYF. In nucleotides, the CDR3 is TGTGCCAGCAGTGAACGGCGCGGGGGGGCTGGGGCAGATACGCAGTATTTT.